This T cell receptor beta chain originates from a study of tumor-infiltrating lymphocytes in primary liver carcinoma. Overall study: Surgical resection served as treatment for the primary liver carcinoma of these patients. Spanning 4.2 to 10 cm, the tumors were T1-T3 N0M0. Study conclusions and caveats: Tumor samples exhibited a significantly greater top-250-clone fraction than blood samples (p = 0.039). Bulk samples went unsorted, so CD4+ and CD8+ repertoires were not compared.

This clonotype appeared many times. The antigen is not known. This CDR3 is 13 amino acids long. Germline values: CDR1 MNHNY, CDR2 SVGAGI (reference sequence). The V end lost 6 bases, the J end lost 3 bases, and 11 bases lay between the germline ends. A constant-region primer primed TCR beta cDNA synthesis from about 490 ng of total RNA. Modified slightly, ARM-PCR produced TCR beta libraries over three nested multiplex PCR rounds. Both of the initial two PCR rounds ran for nine to eleven cycles and employed TRBV1-TRBV30 forward primers alongside a C-beta reverse primer. MiXCR, applied by TCRdb to the multiplex PCR reads, yields one record per CDR3 protein. Of approximately 330,000 distinct CDR3 sequences detected, 65% appear once; the ten largest clones hold 5.5% to 8%. The source of the blood RNA was unsorted whole blood, and germline DNA was extracted as well.

Sequencing was performed on peripheral blood. The rearrangement links TRBV6-6 to TRBJ2-5, with D possibly matching TRBD1 (6 bases). The clonotype comes from a man aged 40-49 years with primary liver carcinoma and hepatitis B virus infection. For the CDR3, the DNA is TGTGCCAGCAGACAGGGCTTAGAAGAGACCCAGTACTTC. This translates into CASRQGLEETQYF.